The clone carrying this T cell receptor (beta chain) has a count of ten or more. Its cognate antigen is unknown. The source material, RNA transcripts, was used to amplify TCR beta CDR3 regions. Researchers ran a first-round RT-PCR on the TCR CDR3 using the HTBI primer set. From the multiplex PCR reads, TCRdb called clonotypes with MiXCR, one entry per CDR3 protein. The sample lists around 350,000 distinct CDR3 sequences; about a fifth were seen once. Criteria for exclusion of patients were uncontrolled infection, other autoimmune disease, pregnancy or lactation. Diagnoses rested on clinical symptoms, serum thyroxine and TRAb, thyroid ultrasound and orbital computed tomography. This sample was taken from a study of T cells in Graves' hyperthyroidism and ophthalmopathy. The study, taken as a whole, reports: From stable hyperthyroidism, ophthalmopathy was separated by a 13 V-J model.

The CDR3 extends over 13 amino acids. The trim removed 6 bases at V and 4 bases at J, leaving 3 bases unmatched. Germline V CDR1 and CDR2: SGHVS, FNYEAQ. This receptor was identified in a woman aged 18-35 years with Graves' hyperthyroidism. This chain uses TRBV7-6 with TRBJ2-7, with 10 bases matching TRBD2. Sequencing used blood. In DNA form, the CDR3 reads TGTGCCAGCAGAGGACTAGCGGAATACGAGCAGTACTTC. It specifies CASRGLAEYEQYF.